The 10 T cell receptor beta chains in this list originate from one sample, sequenced in a study of cytomegalovirus exposure and HLA in healthy donors. The PCR contained 60 Vbeta and 13 Jbeta primers. TCRdb's table, derived via immunoSEQ multiplex PCR, lists solely in-frame clones and lacks some. The table includes about 140,000 clones, roughly 80% detected once. The specimen sequenced was PBMCs. These receptors were taken from a middle-aged man in good health and CMV-seronegative.

This sequence joins TRBV19 and TRBJ1-2; 7 nucleotides align to TRBD1. Looked up from germline, CDR1 is LNHDA and CDR2 is SQIVND (reference sequence). The CDR3 runs 13 residues. The J segment lost 3 bases and the V segment lost 3 bases, leaving 1 base of the junction unmatched. CDR3 in DNA: TGTGCCAGTAGTATTCAGGGGGACTATGGCTACACCTTC. Its translation: CASSIQGDYGYTF.

This clone appeared a few times. The chain couples TRBV6-6 to TRBJ2-2; no firm D call. The CDR3 loop spans 14 amino acids. Trimming removed 4 bases at V and 4 bases at J, with 10 bases between. CDR1 is MNHNY and CDR2 is SVGAGI in the germline V gene (reference sequence). DNA for the CDR3: TGTGCCAGCAGTTCGTCACTGCCCACCGGGGAGCTGTTTTTT. Translation gives CASSSSLPTGELFF.

This chain uses TRBV18 with TRBJ2-1; possible D gene TRBD1, 5 bases. The CDR3 consists of 13 residues. The V end lost 2 bases, the J end lost 10 bases, and 12 bases lay between the germline ends. Looked up from germline, CDR1 is KGHSH and CDR2 is LQKENI. CDR3 sequence (DNA): TGTGCCAGCTCACCAAGGGGTTCGGAAGAGCAGTTCTTC. It codes for CASSPRGSEEQFF. Together with reference TRBV18 and TRBJ2-1, the CDR3 gives the full variable domain: NAGVMQNPRHLVRRRGQEARLRCSPMKGHSHVYWYRQLPEEGLKFMVYLQKENIIDESGMPKERFSAEFPKEGPSILRIQQVVRGDSAAYFCASSPRGSEEQFFGPGTRLTVL.

The chain joins TRBV28 to TRBJ1-6, with D possibly matching TRBD1 (5 bases). The V gene lost 3 bases and the J gene lost 4 bases, with 13 bases spanning the gap. The V gene's germline CDR1 is MDHEN and CDR2 SYDVKM. This CDR3 contains 16 residues. The CDR3 DNA reads as TGTGCCAGCAGTTTGGGGGGTTCCTCGTATAATTCACCCCTCCACTTT. Its translation is CASSLGGSSYNSPLHF.

The rearrangement links TRBV4-1 to TRBJ1-2; a possible D gene is TRBD1 (5 bases). V gave up 0 bases and J gave up 4 bases, with 15 bases separating them. Germline V gene data show CDR1 as MGHRA and CDR2 as YSYEKL. CDR3 length: 16 residues. The CDR3 bases are TGCGCCAGCAGCCAAGATCGCGCAGGGCGCGGCTATGGCTACACCTTC. Translated: CASSQDRAGRGYGYTF.

V usage is TRBV10-3 and J usage is TRBJ1-1; 10 bases match TRBD1. The germline V gene encodes CDR1 ENHRY and CDR2 SYGVKD. CDR3 length: 13 residues. The trim removed 11 bases at V and 6 bases at J, leaving 9 bases unmatched. The CDR3 coding sequence is TGTGCCTCCCTAGGACAGGGGGTCTCTGAAGCTTTCTTT. Protein: CASLGQGVSEAFF.

This clone was seen once. The chain joins TRBV19 to TRBJ2-5, with D tentatively TRBD1 (6 bases). Germline V gene lookup returns CDR1 LNHDA and CDR2 SQIVND (reference sequence). This CDR3 has 18 amino acids. V lost 9 bases, J lost 2 bases, and 28 bases lay in between. The CDR3 nucleotides read TGTGCCAGCGCCTCCGGGACAATGGATCAGGAGCGGCAAGAGACCCAGTACTTC. Translation gives CASASGTMDQERQETQYF.

This clone was detected only a few times. V is TRBV5-6 and J is TRBJ1-5; the match to TRBD1 covers 10 bases. The CDR3 contains 14 residues. Trimming at V came to 4 bases and at J to 5 bases, leaving 3 bases not matched to a gene. Germline V gives CDR1 SGHDT, CDR2 YYEEEE. This CDR3 is CASSVTGGDQPQHF. CDR3 nucleotides: TGTGCCAGCAGCGTGACAGGGGGCGATCAGCCCCAGCATTTT.

This clone was counted a few times. The rearrangement joins TRBV7-9 to TRBJ1-4; 8 positions match TRBD1. CDR3 length: 14 residues. CDR1 is SEHNR and CDR2 is FQNEAQ in the germline V gene (reference sequence). The V gene end was trimmed by 4 bases and the J gene end by 8 bases; junction bases not matched to a gene: 6. CDR3 protein: CASSSRTGWEKLFF. CDR3 nucleotide sequence: TGTGCCAGCAGCTCAAGGACAGGGTGGGAAAAACTGTTTTTT. The full variable domain, with the rest looked up from reference TRBV7-9 and TRBJ1-4, is DTGVSQNPRHKITKRGQNVTFRCDPISEHNRLYWYRQTLGQGPEFLTYFQNEAQLEKSRLLSDRFSAERPKGSFSTLEIQRTEQGDSAMYLCASSSRTGWEKLFFGSGTQLSVL.

Notes on this clone: This specimen includes other DNA sequences encoding the same CDR3. J is TRBJ1-2 and V is TRBV19; TRBD1 agrees at 8 bases. V lost 4 bases and J lost 8; bases outside the gene matches: 3. There are 12 residues in the CDR3. The germline V gene encodes CDR1 LNHDA and CDR2 SQIVND (reference sequence). The CDR3 DNA follows: TGTGCCAGTAGTAGACAGGGGTACGGCTACACCTTC. It specifies CASSRQGYGYTF.